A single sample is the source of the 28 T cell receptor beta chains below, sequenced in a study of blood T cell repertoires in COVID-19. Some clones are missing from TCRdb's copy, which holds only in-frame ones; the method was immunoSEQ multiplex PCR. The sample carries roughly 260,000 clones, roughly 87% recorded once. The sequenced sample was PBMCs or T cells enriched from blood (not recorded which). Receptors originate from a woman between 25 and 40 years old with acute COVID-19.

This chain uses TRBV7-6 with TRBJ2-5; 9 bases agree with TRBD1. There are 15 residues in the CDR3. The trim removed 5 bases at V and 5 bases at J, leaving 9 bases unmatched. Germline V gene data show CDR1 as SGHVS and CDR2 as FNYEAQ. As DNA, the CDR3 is TGTGCCAGCAGCGCCGAGACAGGGGGGAGGGAGACCCAGTACTTC. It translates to CASSAETGGRETQYF.

The CDR3 nucleotides read TGTGCCAGCAGTTACTCCGGGGGGACAGGGCGACGGGAGCAGTACTTC. Its translation: CASSYSGGTGRREQYF. The chain couples TRBV6-5 to TRBJ2-7; 9 bases are a match to TRBD1. The germline V gene encodes CDR1 MNHEY and CDR2 SVGAGI. The CDR3 loop spans 16 amino acids. J gave up 7 bases and V 0 bases, and 10 bases lay outside the gene matches.

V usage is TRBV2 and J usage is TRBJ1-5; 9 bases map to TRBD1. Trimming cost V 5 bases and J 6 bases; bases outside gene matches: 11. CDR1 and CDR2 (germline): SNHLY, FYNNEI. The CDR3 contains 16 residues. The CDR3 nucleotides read TGTGCCAGCAGTTTATCGGATACAGGGGGCGGTCAGCCCCAGCATTTT. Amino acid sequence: CASSLSDTGGGQPQHF.

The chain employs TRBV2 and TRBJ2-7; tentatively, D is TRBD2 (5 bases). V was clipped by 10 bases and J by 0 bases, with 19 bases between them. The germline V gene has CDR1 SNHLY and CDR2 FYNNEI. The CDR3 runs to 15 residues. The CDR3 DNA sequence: TGTGCCACCCTGGTTGAACTAGAAAGCTCCTACGAGCAGTACTTC. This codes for CATLVELESSYEQYF.

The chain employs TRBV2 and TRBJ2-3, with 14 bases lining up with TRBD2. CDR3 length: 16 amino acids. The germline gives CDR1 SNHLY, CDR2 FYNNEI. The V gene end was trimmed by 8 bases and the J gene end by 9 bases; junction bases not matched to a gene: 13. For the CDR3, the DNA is TGTGCCAGCCGGGAGGGACTAGCGGGGGAGCGTCGGACGCAGTATTTT. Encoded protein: CASREGLAGERRTQYF.

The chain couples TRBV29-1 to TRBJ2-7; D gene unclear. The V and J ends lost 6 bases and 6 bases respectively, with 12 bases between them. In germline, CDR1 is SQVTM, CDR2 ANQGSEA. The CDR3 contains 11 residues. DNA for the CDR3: TGCAGCGTGACAACGGTTGGCGAGCAGTACTTC. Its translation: CSVTTVGEQYF.

The CDR3, as DNA: TGCGCCAGCAGCCAACAGACAGGGGGCGCGGGAGATACGCAGTATTTT. Protein product: CASSQQTGGAGDTQYF. This rearrangement joins TRBV4-3 to TRBJ2-3; 10 nucleotides agree with TRBD1. This CDR3 contains 16 residues. J was trimmed by 5 bases and V by 2 bases; bases with no gene match: 7. Germline CDR1 LGHNA, CDR2 YSLEER.

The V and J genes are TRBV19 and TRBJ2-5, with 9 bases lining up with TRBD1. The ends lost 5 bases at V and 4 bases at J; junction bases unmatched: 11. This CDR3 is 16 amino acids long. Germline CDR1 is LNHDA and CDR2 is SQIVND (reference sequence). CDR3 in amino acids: CASSSTDRGNGETQYF. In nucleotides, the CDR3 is TGTGCCAGTAGTTCGACGGACAGGGGCAATGGAGAGACCCAGTACTTC.

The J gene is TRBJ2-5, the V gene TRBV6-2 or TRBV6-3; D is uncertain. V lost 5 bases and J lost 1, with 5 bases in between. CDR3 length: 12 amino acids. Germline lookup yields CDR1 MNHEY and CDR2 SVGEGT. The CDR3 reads CASSVIQETQYF. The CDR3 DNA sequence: TGTGCCAGCAGTGTCATCCAAGAGACCCAGTACTTC.

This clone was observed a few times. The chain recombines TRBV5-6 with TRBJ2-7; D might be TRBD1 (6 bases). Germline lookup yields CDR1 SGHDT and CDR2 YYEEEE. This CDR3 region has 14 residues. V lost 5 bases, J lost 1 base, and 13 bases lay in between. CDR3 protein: CASRESGDSYEQYF. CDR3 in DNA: TGTGCCAGCAGGGAGTCAGGGGATTCCTACGAGCAGTACTTC.

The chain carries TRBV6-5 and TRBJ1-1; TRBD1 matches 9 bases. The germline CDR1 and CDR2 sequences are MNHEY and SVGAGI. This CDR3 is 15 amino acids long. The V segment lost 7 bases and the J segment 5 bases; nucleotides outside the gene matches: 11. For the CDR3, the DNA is TGTGCCAGCACCCAGGGACAGGGCGGTATGACTGAAGCTTTCTTT. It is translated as CASTQGQGGMTEAFF.

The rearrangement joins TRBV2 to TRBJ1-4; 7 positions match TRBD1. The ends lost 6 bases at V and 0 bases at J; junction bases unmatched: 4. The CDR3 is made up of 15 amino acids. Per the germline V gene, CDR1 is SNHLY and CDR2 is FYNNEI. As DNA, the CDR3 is TGTGCCAGCAGGGGACAGCTAACAACTAATGAAAAACTGTTTTTT. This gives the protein CASRGQLTTNEKLFF.

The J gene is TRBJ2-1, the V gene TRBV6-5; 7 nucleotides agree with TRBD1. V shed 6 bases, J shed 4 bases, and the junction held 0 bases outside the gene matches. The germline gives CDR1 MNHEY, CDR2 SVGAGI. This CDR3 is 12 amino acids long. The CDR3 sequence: CASRGQYNEQFF. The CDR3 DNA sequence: TGTGCCAGCAGGGGACAGTACAATGAGCAGTTCTTC.

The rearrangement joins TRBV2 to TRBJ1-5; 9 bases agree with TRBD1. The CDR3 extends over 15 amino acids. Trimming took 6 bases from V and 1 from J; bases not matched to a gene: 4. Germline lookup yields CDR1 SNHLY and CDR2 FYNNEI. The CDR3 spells CASRDRGASNQPQHF. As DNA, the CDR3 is TGTGCCAGCAGGGACAGGGGAGCGAGCAATCAGCCCCAGCATTTT.

The CDR3: CAISGLASDTQYF. The CDR3, as DNA: TGTGCCATCAGCGGACTAGCTTCAGATACGCAGTATTTT. The J gene is TRBJ2-3, the V gene TRBV10-3; 8 bases are shared with TRBD2. V was clipped by 6 bases and J by 4 bases; unmatched bases: 3. Germline CDR1 and CDR2: ENHRY and SYGVKD. CDR3 length: 13 residues.

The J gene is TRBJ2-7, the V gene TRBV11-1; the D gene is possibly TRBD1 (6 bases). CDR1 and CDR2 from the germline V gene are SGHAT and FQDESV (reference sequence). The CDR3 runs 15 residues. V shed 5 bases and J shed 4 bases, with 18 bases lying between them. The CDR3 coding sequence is TGTGCCAGCAGCCCCCTGGAACAGGGTTTTTACGAGCAGTACTTC. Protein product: CASSPLEQGFYEQYF.

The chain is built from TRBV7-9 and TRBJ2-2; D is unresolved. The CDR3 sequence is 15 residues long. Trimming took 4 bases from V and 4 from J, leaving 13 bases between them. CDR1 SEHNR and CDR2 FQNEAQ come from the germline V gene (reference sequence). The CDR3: CASSWAATFTGELFF. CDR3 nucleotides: TGTGCCAGCAGCTGGGCCGCCACTTTCACCGGGGAGCTGTTTTTT.

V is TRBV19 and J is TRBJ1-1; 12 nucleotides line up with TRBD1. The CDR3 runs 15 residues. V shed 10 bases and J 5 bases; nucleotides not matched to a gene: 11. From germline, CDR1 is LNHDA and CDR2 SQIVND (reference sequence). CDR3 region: CATTGTGGGGTEAFF. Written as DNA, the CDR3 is TGTGCCACAACCGGGACAGGGGGCGGAGGGACTGAAGCTTTCTTT.

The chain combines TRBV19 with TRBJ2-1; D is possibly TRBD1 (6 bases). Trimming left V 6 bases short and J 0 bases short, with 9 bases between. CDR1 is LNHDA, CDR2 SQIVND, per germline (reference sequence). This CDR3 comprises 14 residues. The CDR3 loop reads CASRTGSSYNEQFF. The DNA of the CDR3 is TGTGCCAGTAGGACAGGTAGCTCCTACAATGAGCAGTTCTTC.

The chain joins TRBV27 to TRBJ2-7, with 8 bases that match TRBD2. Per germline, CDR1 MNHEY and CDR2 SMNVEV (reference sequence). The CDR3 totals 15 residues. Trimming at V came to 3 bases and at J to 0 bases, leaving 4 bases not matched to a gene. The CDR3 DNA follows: TGTGCCAGCAGTTTTAGTAGCGGGACCTCCTACGAGCAGTACTTC. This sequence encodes CASSFSSGTSYEQYF.

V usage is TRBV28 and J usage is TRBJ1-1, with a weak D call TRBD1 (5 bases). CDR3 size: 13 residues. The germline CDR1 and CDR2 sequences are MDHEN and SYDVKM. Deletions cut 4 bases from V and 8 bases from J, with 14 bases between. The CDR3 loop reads CASSSTTEREAFF. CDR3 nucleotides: TGTGCCAGCAGTTCGACGACAGAACGGGAAGCTTTCTTT.

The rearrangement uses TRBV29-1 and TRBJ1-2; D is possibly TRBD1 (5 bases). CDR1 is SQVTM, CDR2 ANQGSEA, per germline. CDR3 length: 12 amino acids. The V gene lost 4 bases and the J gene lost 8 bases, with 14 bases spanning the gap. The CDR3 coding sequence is TGCAGCGTTGCCGCAGGGCCTTTAGGCTACACCTTC. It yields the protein CSVAAGPLGYTF.

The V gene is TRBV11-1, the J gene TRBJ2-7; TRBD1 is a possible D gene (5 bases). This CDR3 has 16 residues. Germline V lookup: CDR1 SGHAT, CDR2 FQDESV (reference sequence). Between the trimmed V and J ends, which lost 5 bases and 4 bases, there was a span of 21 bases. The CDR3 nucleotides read TGTGCCAGCAGCCGTGGGGCCAGAGACCCTGGTTACGAGCAGTACTTC. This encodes CASSRGARDPGYEQYF.

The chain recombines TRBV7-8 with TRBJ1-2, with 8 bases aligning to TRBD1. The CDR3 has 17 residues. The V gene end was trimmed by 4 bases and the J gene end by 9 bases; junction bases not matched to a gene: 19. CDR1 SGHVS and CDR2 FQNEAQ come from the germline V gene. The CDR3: CASSSFPRTGSTYSYTF. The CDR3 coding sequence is TGTGCCAGCAGCTCGTTCCCCCGGACAGGGTCTACGTATAGCTACACCTTC.

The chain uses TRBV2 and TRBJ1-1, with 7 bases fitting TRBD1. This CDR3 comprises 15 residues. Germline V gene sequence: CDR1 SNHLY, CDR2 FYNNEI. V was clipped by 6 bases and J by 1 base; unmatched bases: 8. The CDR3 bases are TGTGCCAGCAGCGCTCGACAGGGACCGAACACTGAAGCTTTCTTT. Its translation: CASSARQGPNTEAFF. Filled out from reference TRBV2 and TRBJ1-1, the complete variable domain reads EPEVTQTPSHQVTQMGQEVILRCVPISNHLYFYWYRQILGQKVEFLVSFYNNEISEKSEIFDDQFSVERPDGSNFTLKIRSTKLEDSAMYFCASSARQGPNTEAFFGQGTRLTVV.

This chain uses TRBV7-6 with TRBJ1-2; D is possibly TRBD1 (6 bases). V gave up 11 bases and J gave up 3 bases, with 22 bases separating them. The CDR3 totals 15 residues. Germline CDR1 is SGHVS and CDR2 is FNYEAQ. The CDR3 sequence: CAGKYRETGDYGYTF. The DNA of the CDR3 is TGTGCCGGAAAATACAGGGAGACTGGGGACTATGGCTACACCTTC.

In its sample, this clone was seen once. The chain's CDR3 is CASSNREVNQPQHF. The CDR3 DNA reads TGTGCCAGCAGCAACAGGGAAGTCAATCAGCCCCAGCATTTT. The chain couples TRBV6-5 to TRBJ1-5; tentative D call: TRBD1 (6 bases). The CDR3 is 14 amino acids. Germline-derived CDR1 and CDR2 are MNHEY and SVGAGI. Trimming removed 6 bases at V and 3 bases at J, with 12 bases between.

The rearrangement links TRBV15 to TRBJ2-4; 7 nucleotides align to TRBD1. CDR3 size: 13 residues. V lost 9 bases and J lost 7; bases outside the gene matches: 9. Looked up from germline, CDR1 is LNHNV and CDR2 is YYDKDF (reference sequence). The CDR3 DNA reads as TGTGCCACTTCTGCTTCCAGGGGGAACATTCAGTACTTC. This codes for CATSASRGNIQYF.